Given below is one T cell receptor beta chain in context. The antigen remains unidentified. PCR amplification relied on 60 Vbeta primers (plus 13 Jbeta primers). Libraries were prepared by immunoSEQ multiplex PCR; TCRdb keeps only in-frame clonotypes and omits some of them. The sample holds about 94,000 clones, just under 80% seen once. The data derive from a study of cytomegalovirus exposure and HLA in healthy donors. Study-level results: What was likely a sequencing artifact was a cluster of highly shared sequence variants. According to an earlier analysis, most TCR beta V segments yielded productive rearrangements about 90% or about 30% of the time. Only CMV serostatus was available as immune exposure information.

The germline CDR1 and CDR2 sequences are MDHEN and SYDVKM. This CDR3 is built from 13 residues. Trimming took off 2 bases at V and 8 bases at J, with 12 bases between the two ends. V gene TRBV28 combines with J gene TRBJ1-2; D is possibly TRBD1 (5 bases). The receptor was derived from a woman between 40 and 50 years old in good health and CMV-seronegative. Source material: PBMCs. In DNA, the CDR3 is TGTGCCAGCAGTTTACGGCAGGGTATCGGCTACACCTTC. This gives the protein CASSLRQGIGYTF.